The entry below gives a single TCR beta chain sequence along with its context. Each patient was aged 18 to 65 and had newly diagnosed hyperthyroidism of under 2 months' duration. The sample is drawn from a study of T cells in Graves' hyperthyroidism and ophthalmopathy. The CDR3 spans 12 residues. Germline V gene data show CDR1 as KGHSH and CDR2 as LQKENI. V dropped 6 bases and J dropped 0 bases, with 5 bases sitting between them. Using RNA transcripts as the source, TCR beta CDR3 regions were amplified. During a first-round RT-PCR of the TCR CDR3, the HTBI primer set was used. TCRdb processed the multiplex PCR reads anew with MiXCR; each CDR3 protein has one entry. This table has some 350,000 distinct CDR3 sequences, about 18% appearing once.

The chain employs TRBV18 and TRBJ2-5; D gene uncertain. The TCR comes from a woman aged 18-29 years with Graves' hyperthyroidism. The sequencing input was blood. The CDR3 spells CASSEDQETQYF. The DNA of the CDR3 is TGTGCCAGCTCGGAAGACCAAGAGACCCAGTACTTC.